This passage covers 2 T cell receptor beta chains from one sample sequenced in a study of T cell changes during pregnancy in multiple sclerosis. The data were produced by immunoSEQ multiplex PCR, yet TCRdb's version contains in-frame clones alone and is incomplete. The data contain about 44,000 clones, 80% to 95% of them seen just once; the ten biggest clones take up 0.55% to 0.85%. Sample: CD4+ T cells from peripheral blood mononuclear cells, taken in the first trimester of pregnancy. The source of these receptors is a female donor with multiple sclerosis, enrolled in a pregnancy study.

The CDR3 bases are TGTGCCAGCAGCGTAGAGACCGGGACTGTCACAGATACGCAGTATTTT. It translates to CASSVETGTVTDTQYF. This chain links TRBV9 with TRBJ2-3, with a possible D match to TRBD2 (6 bases). Germline CDR1 and CDR2: SGDLS and YYNGEE. This CDR3 region has 16 residues. Trimming removed 0 bases from V and 2 bases from J, with 13 bases in between.

The chain couples TRBV5-6 to TRBJ1-1; TRBD1 might be the D (6 bases). The CDR3 covers 14 residues. The ends were cut back, 5 bases at V and 0 bases at J, with 11 bases in the middle. The germline V gene has CDR1 SGHDT and CDR2 YYEEEE. The CDR3 bases are TGTGCCAGCAGTTGGGACACCATGAACACTGAAGCTTTCTTT. Translation gives CASSWDTMNTEAFF.